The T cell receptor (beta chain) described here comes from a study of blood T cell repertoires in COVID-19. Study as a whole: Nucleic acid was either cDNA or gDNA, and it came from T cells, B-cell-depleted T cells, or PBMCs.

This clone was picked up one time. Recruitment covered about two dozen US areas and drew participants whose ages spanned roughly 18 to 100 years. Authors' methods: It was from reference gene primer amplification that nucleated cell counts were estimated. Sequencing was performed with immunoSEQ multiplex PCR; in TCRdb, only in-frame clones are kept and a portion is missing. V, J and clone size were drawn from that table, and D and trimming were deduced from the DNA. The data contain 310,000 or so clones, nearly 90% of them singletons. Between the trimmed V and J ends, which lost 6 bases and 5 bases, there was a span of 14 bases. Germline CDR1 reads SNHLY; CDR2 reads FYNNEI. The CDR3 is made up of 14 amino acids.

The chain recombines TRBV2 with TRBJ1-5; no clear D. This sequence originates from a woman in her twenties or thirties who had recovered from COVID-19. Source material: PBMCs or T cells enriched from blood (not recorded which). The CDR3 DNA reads TGTGCCAGCAGGAGGATGGGAGAGGATCAGCCCCAGCATTTT. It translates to CASRRMGEDQPQHF.